The T cell receptor beta chain described here comes from a study of PD-1 blockade in classical Hodgkin lymphoma. Repertoires were generated with immunoSEQ multiplex PCR, while TCRdb's copy carries only in-frame clones and drops some. The sample lists approximately 24,000 clones, around 84% occurring once. Germline values: CDR1 LNHDA, CDR2 SQIVND (reference sequence). V lost 5 bases to trimming and J lost 0 bases, with 14 bases between them. CDR3 length equals 16 residues. Described time point: cycle 4 day 1 (C4D1), after more than five weeks of nivolumab. All the patients suffered relapse after autologous stem cell transplantation, and brentuximab vedotin exposure differed.

J is TRBJ1-3 and V is TRBV19; maybe TRBD1 (6 bases). This specimen consisted of peripheral blood mononuclear cells (PBMCs), obtained before the fourth cycle of nivolumab. This receptor was obtained from a human donor with classical Hodgkin lymphoma. The CDR3 here is CASSPMGALSGNTIYF. CDR3 nucleotides: TGTGCCAGTAGTCCGATGGGGGCCCTCTCTGGAAACACCATATATTTT.